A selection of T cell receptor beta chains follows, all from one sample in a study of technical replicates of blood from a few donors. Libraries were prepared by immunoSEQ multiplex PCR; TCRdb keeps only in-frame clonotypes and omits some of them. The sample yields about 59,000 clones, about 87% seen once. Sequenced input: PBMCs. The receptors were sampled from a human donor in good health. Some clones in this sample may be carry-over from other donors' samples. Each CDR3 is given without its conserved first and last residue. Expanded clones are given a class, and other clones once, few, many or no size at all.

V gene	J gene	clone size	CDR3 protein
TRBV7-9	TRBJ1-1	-	ASSLVQGGTEAF
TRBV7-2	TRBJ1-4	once	ASSLSGTGVEKLF
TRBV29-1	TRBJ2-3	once	SVELGGQGSDTQY
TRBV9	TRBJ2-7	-	ASSARLGPYEQY
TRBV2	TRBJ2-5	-	ASSELKASGPETQY
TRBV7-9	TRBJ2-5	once	ASSLGPSGVGETQY
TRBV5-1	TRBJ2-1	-	ASSPSGSGQSEQF
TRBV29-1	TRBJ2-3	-	SVDRGNTDTQY
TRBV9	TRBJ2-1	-	ASSVGGGSYNEQF
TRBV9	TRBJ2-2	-	ASSAGDTGELF
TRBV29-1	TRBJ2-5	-	SVEDRAGNQGTQY
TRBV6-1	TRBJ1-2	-	ASSALQGANYGYT
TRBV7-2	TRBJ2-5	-	ASSPIRETQY
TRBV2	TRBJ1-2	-	ASRRGQGRIGYT
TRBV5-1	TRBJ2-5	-	ASSTDQETQY
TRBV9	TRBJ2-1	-	ASSVDRGNYNEQF
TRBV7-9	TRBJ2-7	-	ASSLSGSYEQY
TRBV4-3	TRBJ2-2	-	ASSFGDGELF
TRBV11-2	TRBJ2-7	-	ASSRMTSGEQY
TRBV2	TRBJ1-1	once	ASSEGDRDHTEAF
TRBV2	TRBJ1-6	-	ASSDRGRGQGVRPLH
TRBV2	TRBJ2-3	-	ASSRSVGTDTQY
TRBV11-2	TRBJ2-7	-	ASSSRLDGEQY
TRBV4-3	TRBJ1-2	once	ASSQDLWGHDGYT
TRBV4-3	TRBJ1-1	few	ASSRQTGFGTEAF
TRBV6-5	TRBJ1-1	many	ASSFTGTTNTEAF
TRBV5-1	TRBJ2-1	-	ASSFEYLEQF
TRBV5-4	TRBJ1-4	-	ASSSKQGEHNEKLF
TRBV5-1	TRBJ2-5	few	ASPLETQY
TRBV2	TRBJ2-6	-	ASRQTYSGANVLT
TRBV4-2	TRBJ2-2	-	ASSQDRGPGELF
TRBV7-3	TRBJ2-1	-	ASSPAAGGPTKFSYNEQF
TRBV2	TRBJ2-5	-	ASHSGQYQETQY
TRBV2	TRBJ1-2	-	ASMGQNQNYGYT
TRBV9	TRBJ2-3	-	ASSLTSSGSTDTQY
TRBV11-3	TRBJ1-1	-	ASSLEADTEAF
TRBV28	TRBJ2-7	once	ASSGIRGQRPDKY
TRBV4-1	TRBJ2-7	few	ASSLGPGQGLHEQY
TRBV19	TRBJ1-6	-	ASSVTGPNSPLH
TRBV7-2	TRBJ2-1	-	ASSSLAGGPYEQF
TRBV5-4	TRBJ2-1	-	ASSGGLAGAPREQF
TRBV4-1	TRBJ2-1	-	ASSLGLAGWDEQF
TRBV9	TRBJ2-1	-	ASSIPDGGPHNEQF
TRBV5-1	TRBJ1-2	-	ASSLEGNYGYT
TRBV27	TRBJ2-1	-	ASSLLAGIEQF
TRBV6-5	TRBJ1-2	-	ASSYSRGRNYGYT
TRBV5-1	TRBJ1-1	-	ASSRMGLNTEAF
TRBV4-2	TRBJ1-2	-	ASSQDPGKYGYT
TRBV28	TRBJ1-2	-	ASSQGQNYGYT
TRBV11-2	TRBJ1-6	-	ASSPRTGADSPLH
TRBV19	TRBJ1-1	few	ASSPWALRTDQGSEAF
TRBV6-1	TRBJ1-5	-	ASSELTAAGPQH
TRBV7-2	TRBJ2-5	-	ASSLRRAVQETQY
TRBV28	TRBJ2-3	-	ASFEGQGVQGQY
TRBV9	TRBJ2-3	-	ASSAQGGGGADTQY
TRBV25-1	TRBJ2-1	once	ASSDSLLAGVDNEQF
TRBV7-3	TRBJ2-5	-	ASSLVAGARETQY
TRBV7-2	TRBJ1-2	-	ASSFYLLTGEINYGYT
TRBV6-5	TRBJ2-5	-	ASIDRGPQETQY
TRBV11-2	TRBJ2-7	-	ASSLDGQGSNEQY